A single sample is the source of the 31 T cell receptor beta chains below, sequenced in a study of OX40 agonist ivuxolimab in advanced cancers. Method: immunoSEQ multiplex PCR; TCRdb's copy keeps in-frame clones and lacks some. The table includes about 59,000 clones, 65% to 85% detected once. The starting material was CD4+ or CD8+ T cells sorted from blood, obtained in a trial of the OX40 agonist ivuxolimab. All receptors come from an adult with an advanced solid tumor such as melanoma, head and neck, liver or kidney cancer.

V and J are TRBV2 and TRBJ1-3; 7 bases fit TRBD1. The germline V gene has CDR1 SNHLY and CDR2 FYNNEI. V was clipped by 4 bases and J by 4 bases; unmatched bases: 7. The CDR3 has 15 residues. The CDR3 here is CASSGVPGGGNTIYF. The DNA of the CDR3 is TGTGCCAGCAGTGGCGTCCCAGGGGGAGGAAACACCATATATTTT.

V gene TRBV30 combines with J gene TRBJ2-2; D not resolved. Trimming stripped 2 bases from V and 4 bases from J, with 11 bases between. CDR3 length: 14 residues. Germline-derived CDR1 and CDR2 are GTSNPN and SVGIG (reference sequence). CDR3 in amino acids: CAWSRTISTGELFF. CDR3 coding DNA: TGTGCCTGGAGTCGAACTATTAGCACCGGGGAGCTGTTTTTT.

The CDR3 DNA reads as TGTGCCAGCAGTGAAAATACAGGCTTAATGGAAAAACTGTTTTTT. This encodes CASSENTGLMEKLFF. V usage is TRBV6-1 and J usage is TRBJ1-4; a weak D match, TRBD1 (5 bases). The CDR3 covers 15 residues. Per the germline V gene, CDR1 is MNHNS and CDR2 is SASEGT. V dropped 2 bases and J dropped 8 bases, with 15 bases sitting between them.

The CDR3 loop reads CACSSDTQYF. Written as DNA, the CDR3 is TGTGCCTGTAGTTCAGATACGCAGTATTTT. This chain connects TRBV30 to TRBJ2-3, with D unclear. CDR1 is GTSNPN and CDR2 is SVGIG in the germline V gene (reference sequence). The CDR3 loop spans 10 amino acids. Trimming took 6 bases from V and 4 from J, leaving 5 bases between them.

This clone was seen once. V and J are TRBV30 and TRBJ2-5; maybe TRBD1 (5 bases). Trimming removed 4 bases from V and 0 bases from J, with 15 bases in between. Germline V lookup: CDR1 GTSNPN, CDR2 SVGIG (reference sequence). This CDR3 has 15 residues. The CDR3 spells CAWKYQGHYQETQYF. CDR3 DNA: TGTGCCTGGAAATATCAGGGTCATTACCAAGAGACCCAGTACTTC.

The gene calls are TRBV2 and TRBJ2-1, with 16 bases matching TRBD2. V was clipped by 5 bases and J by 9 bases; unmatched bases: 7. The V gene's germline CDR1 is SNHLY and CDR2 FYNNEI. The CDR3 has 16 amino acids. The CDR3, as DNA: TGTGCCAGCAGTCAGGGACTAGCGGGAGGGCGTGGTGAGCAGTTCTTC. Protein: CASSQGLAGGRGEQFF.

DNA of the CDR3: TGTGCCAGCAGACTGACAGGGACCGGCTATGGCTACACCTTC. This translates into CASRLTGTGYGYTF. V is TRBV6-1 and J is TRBJ1-2; 7 nucleotides line up with TRBD1. The CDR3 runs to 14 residues. The V segment lost 6 bases and the J segment 4 bases; nucleotides outside the gene matches: 8. Germline V lookup: CDR1 MNHNS, CDR2 SASEGT.

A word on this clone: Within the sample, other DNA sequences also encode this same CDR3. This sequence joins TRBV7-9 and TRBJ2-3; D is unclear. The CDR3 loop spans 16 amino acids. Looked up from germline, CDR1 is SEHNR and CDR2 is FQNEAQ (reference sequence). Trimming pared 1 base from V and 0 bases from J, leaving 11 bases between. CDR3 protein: CASSLGLDLSTDTQYF. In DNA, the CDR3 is TGTGCCAGCAGCTTAGGTCTGGACCTTAGCACAGATACGCAGTATTTT. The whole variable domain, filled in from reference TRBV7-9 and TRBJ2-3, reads DTGVSQNPRHKITKRGQNVTFRCDPISEHNRLYWYRQTLGQGPEFLTYFQNEAQLEKSRLLSDRFSAERPKGSFSTLEIQRTEQGDSAMYLCASSLGLDLSTDTQYFGPGTRLTVL.

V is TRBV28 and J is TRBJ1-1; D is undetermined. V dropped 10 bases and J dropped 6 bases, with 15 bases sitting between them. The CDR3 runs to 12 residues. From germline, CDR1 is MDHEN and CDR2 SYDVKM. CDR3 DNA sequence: TGTGCCATTTTGACGGGAAGGGCTGAAGCTTTCTTT. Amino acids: CAILTGRAEAFF.

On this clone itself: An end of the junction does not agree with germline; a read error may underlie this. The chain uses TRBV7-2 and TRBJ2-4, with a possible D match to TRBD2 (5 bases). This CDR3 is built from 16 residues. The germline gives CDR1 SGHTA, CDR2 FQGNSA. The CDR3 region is CASSLNPDVSRDLHDF. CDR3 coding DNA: TGTGCCAGCAGCTTAAACCCGGACGTGTCCCGGGATCTCCACGACTTC. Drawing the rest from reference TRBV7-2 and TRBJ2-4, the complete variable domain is GAGVSQSPSNKVTEKGKDVELRCDPISGHTALYWYRQSLGQGLEFLIYFQGNSAPDKSGLPSDRFSAERTGGSVSTLTIQRTQQEDSAVYLCASSLNPDVSRDLHDFGAGTRLSVL.

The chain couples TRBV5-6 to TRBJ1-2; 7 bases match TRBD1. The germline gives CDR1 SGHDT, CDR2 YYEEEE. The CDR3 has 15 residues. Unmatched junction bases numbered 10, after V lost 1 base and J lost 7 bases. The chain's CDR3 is CASSLPTGAEGGYTF. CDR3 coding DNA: TGTGCCAGCAGCTTGCCAACAGGGGCAGAGGGTGGCTACACCTTC.

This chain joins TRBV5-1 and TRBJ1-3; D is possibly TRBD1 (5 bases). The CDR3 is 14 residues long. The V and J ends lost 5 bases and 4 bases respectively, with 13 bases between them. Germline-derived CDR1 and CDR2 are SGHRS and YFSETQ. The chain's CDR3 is CASSPAGLGNTIYF. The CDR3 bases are TGCGCCAGCAGTCCTGCAGGGTTGGGAAACACCATATATTTT.

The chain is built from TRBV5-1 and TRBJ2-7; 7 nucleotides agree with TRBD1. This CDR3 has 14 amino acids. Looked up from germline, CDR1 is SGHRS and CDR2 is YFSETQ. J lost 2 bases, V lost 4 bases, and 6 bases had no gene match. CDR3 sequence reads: CASSKGQVPYEQYF. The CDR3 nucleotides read TGCGCCAGCAGCAAAGGACAGGTCCCCTACGAGCAGTACTTC.

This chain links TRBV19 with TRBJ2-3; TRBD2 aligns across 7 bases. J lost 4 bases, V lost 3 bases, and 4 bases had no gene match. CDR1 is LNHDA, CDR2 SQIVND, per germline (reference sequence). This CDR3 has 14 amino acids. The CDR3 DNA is TGTGCCAGTAGTATGGGGGGGTACGCAGATACGCAGTATTTT. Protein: CASSMGGYADTQYF. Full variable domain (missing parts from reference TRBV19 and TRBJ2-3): DGGITQSPKYLFRKEGQNVTLSCEQNLNHDAMYWYRQDPGQGLRLIYYSQIVNDFQKGDIAEGYSVSREKKESFPLTVTSAQKNPTAFYLCASSMGGYADTQYFGPGTRLTVL.

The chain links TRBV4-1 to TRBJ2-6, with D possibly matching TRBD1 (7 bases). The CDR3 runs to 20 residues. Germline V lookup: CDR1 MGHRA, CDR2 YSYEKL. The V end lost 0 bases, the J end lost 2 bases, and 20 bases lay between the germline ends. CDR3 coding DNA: TGCGCCAGCAGCCAAGATTTTCGCAGGGGGGAAGGGCCTGGGGCCAACGTCCTGACTTTC. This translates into CASSQDFRRGEGPGANVLTF.

The CDR3 is CASSLGYSNEQFF. The CDR3 DNA reads as TGTGCCAGCTCCTTGGGTTACTCCAATGAGCAGTTCTTC. This sequence joins TRBV2 and TRBJ2-1; D gene uncertain. CDR1 and CDR2 (germline): SNHLY, FYNNEI. Trimming left V 8 bases short and J 6 bases short, with 14 bases between. The CDR3 contains 13 residues.

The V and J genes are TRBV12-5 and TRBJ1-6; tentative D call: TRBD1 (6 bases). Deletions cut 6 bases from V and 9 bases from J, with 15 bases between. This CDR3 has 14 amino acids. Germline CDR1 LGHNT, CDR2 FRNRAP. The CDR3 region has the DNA TGTGCTAGTGGCCGAGGACAGTTTTCTTCACCCCTCCACTTT. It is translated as CASGRGQFSSPLHF.

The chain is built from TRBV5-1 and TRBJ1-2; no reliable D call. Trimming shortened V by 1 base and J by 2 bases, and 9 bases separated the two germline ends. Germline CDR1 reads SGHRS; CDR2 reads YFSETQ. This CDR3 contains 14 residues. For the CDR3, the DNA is TGCGCCAGCAGCTTGCAAACAGAGAACTATGGCTACACCTTC. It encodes CASSLQTENYGYTF.

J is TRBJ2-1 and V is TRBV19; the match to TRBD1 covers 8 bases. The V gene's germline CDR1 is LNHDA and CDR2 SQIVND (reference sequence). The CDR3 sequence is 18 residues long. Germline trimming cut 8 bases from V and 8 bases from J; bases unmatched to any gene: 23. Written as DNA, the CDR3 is TGTGCCAGTTCCCCTCTTTATCTTTCCAGGGGGCTCAGGGATGAGCAGTTCTTC. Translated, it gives CASSPLYLSRGLRDEQFF.

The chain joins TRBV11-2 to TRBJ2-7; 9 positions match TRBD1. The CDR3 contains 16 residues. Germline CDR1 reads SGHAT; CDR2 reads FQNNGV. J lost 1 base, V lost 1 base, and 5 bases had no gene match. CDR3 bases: TGTGCCAGCAGCTTAGGCATCGGGACAGGGTCCTACGAGCAGTACTTC. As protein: CASSLGIGTGSYEQYF.

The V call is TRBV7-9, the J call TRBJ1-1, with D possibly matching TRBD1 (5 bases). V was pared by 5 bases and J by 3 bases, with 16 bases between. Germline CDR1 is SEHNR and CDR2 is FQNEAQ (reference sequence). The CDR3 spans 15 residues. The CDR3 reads CASSPWGVGYTEAFF. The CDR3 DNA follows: TGTGCCAGCAGCCCCTGGGGCGTGGGCTACACTGAAGCTTTCTTT.

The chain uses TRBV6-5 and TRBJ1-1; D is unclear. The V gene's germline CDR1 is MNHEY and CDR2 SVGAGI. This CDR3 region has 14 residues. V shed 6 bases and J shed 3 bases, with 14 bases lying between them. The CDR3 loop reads CASSPWDVDTEAFF. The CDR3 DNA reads TGTGCCAGCAGCCCTTGGGATGTTGACACTGAAGCTTTCTTT.

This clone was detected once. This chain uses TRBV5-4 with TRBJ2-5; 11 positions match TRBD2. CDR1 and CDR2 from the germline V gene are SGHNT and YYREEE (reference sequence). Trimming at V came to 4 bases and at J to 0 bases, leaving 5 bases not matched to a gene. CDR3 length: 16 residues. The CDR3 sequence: CASSNSGLADQETQYF. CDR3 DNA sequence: TGTGCCAGCAGCAACTCGGGACTAGCGGACCAAGAGACCCAGTACTTC.

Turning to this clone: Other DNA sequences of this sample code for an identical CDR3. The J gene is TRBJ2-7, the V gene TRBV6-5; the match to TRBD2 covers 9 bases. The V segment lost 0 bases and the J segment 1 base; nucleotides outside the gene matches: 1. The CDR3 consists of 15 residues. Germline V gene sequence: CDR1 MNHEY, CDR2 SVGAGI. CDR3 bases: TGTGCCAGCAGTTACTCGACTAGCGGATCCTACGAGCAGTACTTC. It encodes CASSYSTSGSYEQYF.

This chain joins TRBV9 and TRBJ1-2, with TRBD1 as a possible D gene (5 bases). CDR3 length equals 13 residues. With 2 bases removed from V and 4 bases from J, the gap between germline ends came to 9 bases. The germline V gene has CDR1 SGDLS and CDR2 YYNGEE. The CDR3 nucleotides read TGTGCCAGCAGCGTTTGGGGGACCTATGGCTACACCTTC. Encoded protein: CASSVWGTYGYTF.

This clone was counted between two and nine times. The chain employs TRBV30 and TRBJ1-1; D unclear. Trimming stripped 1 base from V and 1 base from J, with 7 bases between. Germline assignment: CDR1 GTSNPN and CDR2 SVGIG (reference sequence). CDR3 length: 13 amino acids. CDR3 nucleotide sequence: TGTGCCTGGAGTGGCAGGCCGAACACTGAAGCTTTCTTT. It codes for CAWSGRPNTEAFF.

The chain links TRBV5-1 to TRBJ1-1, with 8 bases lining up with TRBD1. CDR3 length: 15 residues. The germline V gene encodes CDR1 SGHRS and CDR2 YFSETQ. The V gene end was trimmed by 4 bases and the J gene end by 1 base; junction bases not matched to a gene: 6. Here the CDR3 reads CASSASGTGNTEAFF. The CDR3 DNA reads TGCGCCAGCAGCGCTTCCGGGACAGGGAACACTGAAGCTTTCTTT.

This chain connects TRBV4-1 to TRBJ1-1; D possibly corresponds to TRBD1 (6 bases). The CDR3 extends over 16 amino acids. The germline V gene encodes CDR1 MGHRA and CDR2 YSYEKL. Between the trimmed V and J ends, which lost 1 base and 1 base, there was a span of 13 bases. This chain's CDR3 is CASSQAEQGTNTEAFF. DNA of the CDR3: TGCGCCAGCAGCCAAGCGGAGCAGGGGACGAACACTGAAGCTTTCTTT.

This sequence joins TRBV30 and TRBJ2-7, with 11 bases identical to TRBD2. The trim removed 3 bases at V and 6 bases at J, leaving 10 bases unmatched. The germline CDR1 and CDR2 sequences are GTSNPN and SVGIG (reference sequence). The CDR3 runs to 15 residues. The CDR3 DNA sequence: TGTGCCTGGAGCACCCCGGGACTAGCGGTTCTCGAGCAGTACTTC. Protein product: CAWSTPGLAVLEQYF.

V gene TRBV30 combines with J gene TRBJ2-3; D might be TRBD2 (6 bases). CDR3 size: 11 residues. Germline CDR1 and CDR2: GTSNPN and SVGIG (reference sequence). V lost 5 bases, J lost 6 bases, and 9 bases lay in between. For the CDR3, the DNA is TGTGCCTGGGGAGGGCGGGATACGCAGTATTTT. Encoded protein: CAWGGRDTQYF.

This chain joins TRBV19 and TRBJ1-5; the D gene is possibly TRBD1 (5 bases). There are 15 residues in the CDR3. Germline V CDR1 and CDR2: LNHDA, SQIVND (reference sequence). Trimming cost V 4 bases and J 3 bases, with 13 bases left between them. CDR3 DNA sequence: TGTGCCAGTAGTAAGGGGAGAGTTAACAATCAGCCCCAGCATTTT. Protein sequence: CASSKGRVNNQPQHF.